The rows below give T cell receptor beta chains drawn from one sample of a study of cytomegalovirus exposure and HLA in healthy donors. Libraries were prepared by immunoSEQ multiplex PCR; TCRdb keeps only in-frame clonotypes and omits some of them. The sample has 75,000 to 80,000 clones, roughly 75% seen once. Specimen: PBMCs. These receptors were collected from a male donor in good health and CMV-seronegative. The CDR3 runs from the conserved cysteine through the conserved F or W. The D gene is left open where the match is weak. Size tells how often a clone was seen (once, few, many) or the class of an expanded clone, and some rows leave it out.

j_call: TRBJ2-1; v_call: TRBV28; clone_size: -; d_call: TRBD1; cdr3_nt: TGTGCCAGCAGTTTTGGGGACAGGGGAAGATCCTACAATGAGCAGTTCTTC; cdr3_aa: CASSFGDRGRSYNEQFF
j_call: TRBJ1-1; v_call: TRBV5-1; clone_size: once; d_call: TRBD1; cdr3_nt: TGCGCCAGCAGCTATGGACAGGGAAAAGGGGTAGGGAACACTGAAGCTTTCTTT; cdr3_aa: CASSYGQGKGVGNTEAFF
j_call: TRBJ1-2; v_call: TRBV7-2; clone_size: -; d_call: -; cdr3_nt: TGTGCCAGCAGCTTAAGTCCGGGGGATGGCTACACCTTC; cdr3_aa: CASSLSPGDGYTF
j_call: TRBJ1-3; v_call: TRBV2; clone_size: -; d_call: TRBD1; cdr3_nt: TGTGCCAGCAGTGAGGGACAGGGAAACTCTGGAAACACCATATATTTT; cdr3_aa: CASSEGQGNSGNTIYF
j_call: TRBJ2-5; v_call: TRBV9; clone_size: -; d_call: TRBD1; cdr3_nt: TGTGCCAGCAGCGTAGGTCAGGGGGCAGAGACCCAGTACTTC; cdr3_aa: CASSVGQGAETQYF
j_call: TRBJ1-2; v_call: TRBV7-9; clone_size: -; d_call: -; cdr3_nt: TGTGCCAGCAGCTGGGAGTATGGCTACACCTTC; cdr3_aa: CASSWEYGYTF
j_call: TRBJ2-4; v_call: TRBV28; clone_size: -; d_call: -; cdr3_nt: TGTGCCAGCAGCTATTCTAGCATCCTAGCCAAAAACATTCAGTACTTC; cdr3_aa: CASSYSSILAKNIQYF
j_call: TRBJ1-1; v_call: TRBV6-1; clone_size: -; d_call: TRBD1; cdr3_nt: TGTGCCAGCAGTGAACAGGGGGTGAACACTGAAGCTTTCTTT; cdr3_aa: CASSEQGVNTEAFF
j_call: TRBJ2-2; v_call: TRBV4-3; clone_size: -; d_call: TRBD2; cdr3_nt: TGCGCCAGCAGCCAAGATAGCGGGGGATTCACCGGGGAGCTGTTTTTT; cdr3_aa: CASSQDSGGFTGELFF
j_call: TRBJ1-2; v_call: TRBV6-5; clone_size: -; d_call: -; cdr3_nt: TGTGCCAGCAGTTACACCTACACAGCTTATGGCTACACCTTC; cdr3_aa: CASSYTYTAYGYTF
j_call: TRBJ1-2; v_call: TRBV28; clone_size: -; d_call: -; cdr3_nt: TGTGCCAGCAGGATCCAGGCTGGAAGGTATGGCTACACCTTC; cdr3_aa: CASRIQAGRYGYTF
j_call: TRBJ2-2; v_call: TRBV12-5; clone_size: -; d_call: -; cdr3_nt: TGTGCTAGTGGTTTGGTACTCTCCAGGGCCGGGGAGCTGTTTTTT; cdr3_aa: CASGLVLSRAGELFF
j_call: TRBJ2-7; v_call: TRBV10-3; clone_size: -; d_call: -; cdr3_nt: TGTGCCATCGGGGAGGGGGCCTACGAGCAGTACTTC; cdr3_aa: CAIGEGAYEQYF
j_call: TRBJ2-3; v_call: TRBV2; clone_size: -; d_call: -; cdr3_nt: TGTGCCAGCTCAAAAGAGAGGACTCGGACAGATACGCAGTATTTT; cdr3_aa: CASSKERTRTDTQYF
j_call: TRBJ1-1; v_call: TRBV7-9; clone_size: -; d_call: -; cdr3_nt: TGTGCCAGCAGCAAGGGGGACACTGAAGCTTTCTTT; cdr3_aa: CASSKGDTEAFF
j_call: TRBJ1-2; v_call: TRBV29-1; clone_size: -; d_call: TRBD1; cdr3_nt: TGCAGCGTTGCAGGGGGCCAGGGAGGCTACACCTTC; cdr3_aa: CSVAGGQGGYTF
j_call: TRBJ1-2; v_call: TRBV12-5; clone_size: -; d_call: -; cdr3_nt: TGTGCTAGTGGTTTGCACACGAACTATGGCTACACCTTC; cdr3_aa: CASGLHTNYGYTF
j_call: TRBJ2-7; v_call: TRBV6-6; clone_size: -; d_call: TRBD2; cdr3_nt: TGTGCCAGCAGTTACGTGGCTAGCGGGGCAAGCGAGCAGTACTTC; cdr3_aa: CASSYVASGASEQYF
j_call: TRBJ2-2; v_call: TRBV10-3; clone_size: once; d_call: TRBD2; cdr3_nt: TGTGCCAGTGAGCGGGAGCCGACCGGGGAGCTGTTTTTT; cdr3_aa: CASEREPTGELFF
j_call: TRBJ1-6; v_call: TRBV6-5; clone_size: -; d_call: -; cdr3_nt: TGTGCCAGCAGTTGGAGAAGCTCCTATAATTCACCCCTCCACTTT; cdr3_aa: CASSWRSSYNSPLHF
j_call: TRBJ2-6; v_call: TRBV7-9; clone_size: -; d_call: TRBD1; cdr3_nt: TGTGCCAGCAGCCAGCGGCTGTTTACAGGGGGATTTGGGGCCAACGTCCTGACTTTC; cdr3_aa: CASSQRLFTGGFGANVLTF
j_call: TRBJ1-5; v_call: TRBV4-3; clone_size: -; d_call: -; cdr3_nt: TGCGCCAGCAGCCAAGATTCAGGGGCTGGTCAGCCCCAGAATTTT; cdr3_aa: CASSQDSGAGQPQNF
j_call: TRBJ2-1; v_call: TRBV5-1; clone_size: few; d_call: TRBD1; cdr3_nt: TGCGCCAGCAGCTTGGGCCTAGTGACAGGGCCTTACAATGAGCAGTTCTTC; cdr3_aa: CASSLGLVTGPYNEQFF
j_call: TRBJ1-2; v_call: TRBV5-1; clone_size: once; d_call: TRBD1; cdr3_nt: TGCGCCAGCAGCGAGGGACAGCAAGTCTATGGCTACCCCTTC; cdr3_aa: CASSEGQQVYGYPF
j_call: TRBJ2-1; v_call: TRBV30; clone_size: -; d_call: TRBD2; cdr3_nt: TGTGCCTGGAGTGGGGGCGGGAGGGCCTCCAATGAGCAGTTCTTC; cdr3_aa: CAWSGGGRASNEQFF
j_call: TRBJ1-4; v_call: TRBV27; clone_size: few; d_call: -; cdr3_nt: TGTGCCAGCAGTTTATACCCTCAGTCAACTAATGAAAAACTGTTTTTT; cdr3_aa: CASSLYPQSTNEKLFF
j_call: TRBJ2-5; v_call: TRBV4-2; clone_size: -; d_call: TRBD1; cdr3_nt: TGTGCCAGCAGCCGAGACAGGGGGCTCCAAGAGACCCAGTACTTC; cdr3_aa: CASSRDRGLQETQYF
j_call: TRBJ2-1; v_call: TRBV5-1; clone_size: -; d_call: -; cdr3_nt: TGCGCCACCAGCCTGGGTGGCGGCCACAATGAGCAGTTCTTC; cdr3_aa: CATSLGGGHNEQFF
j_call: TRBJ2-1; v_call: TRBV5-1; clone_size: -; d_call: -; cdr3_nt: TGCGCCAGCAGCTTGTTTTCAGGTCTCAATGAGCAGTTCTTC; cdr3_aa: CASSLFSGLNEQFF
j_call: TRBJ2-7; v_call: TRBV7-7; clone_size: -; d_call: -; cdr3_nt: TGTGCCAGCAGCTTAGGGGCAGGGGCGAGCTACGAGCAGTACTTC; cdr3_aa: CASSLGAGASYEQYF
j_call: TRBJ1-4; v_call: TRBV2; clone_size: -; d_call: -; cdr3_nt: TGTGCCAGCGGGAGGGGGTCTCTTAGATCTAATGAAAAACTGTTTTTT; cdr3_aa: CASGRGSLRSNEKLFF
j_call: TRBJ2-7; v_call: TRBV27; clone_size: -; d_call: -; cdr3_nt: TGTGCCAGCAATTGCCCAGGGAAAGGGGGTGACGACGAGCAGTACTTC; cdr3_aa: CASNCPGKGGDDEQYF
j_call: TRBJ1-1; v_call: TRBV7-2; clone_size: -; d_call: -; cdr3_nt: TGTGCCAGCAGCTTAGTAGGTGGGGGCGGAGCTATGAACACTGAAGCTTTCTTT; cdr3_aa: CASSLVGGGGAMNTEAFF
j_call: TRBJ1-2; v_call: TRBV19; clone_size: few; d_call: -; cdr3_nt: TGCGCCAGTAGCTCCGAACCGGGACTATCATATGGCTACACCTTC; cdr3_aa: CASSSEPGLSYGYTF
j_call: TRBJ1-4; v_call: TRBV28; clone_size: -; d_call: -; cdr3_nt: TGTGCCAGCAGCGAGGCTCGGTTCACTAATGAAAAACTGTTTTTT; cdr3_aa: CASSEARFTNEKLFF
j_call: TRBJ1-3; v_call: TRBV19; clone_size: few; d_call: -; cdr3_nt: TGTGCCAGCCAACAGGACCACTCTGGAAACACCATATATTTT; cdr3_aa: CASQQDHSGNTIYF
j_call: TRBJ1-1; v_call: TRBV27; clone_size: -; d_call: TRBD1; cdr3_nt: TGTGCCAGCAGTTTAAGTAGGACAGGCGGCACTGAAGCTTTCTTT; cdr3_aa: CASSLSRTGGTEAFF
j_call: TRBJ1-4; v_call: TRBV11-2; clone_size: -; d_call: -; cdr3_nt: TGTGCCAGCAGCAATCAACTGGATGAAAAACTGTTTTTT; cdr3_aa: CASSNQLDEKLFF
j_call: TRBJ2-5; v_call: TRBV4-2; clone_size: -; d_call: TRBD2; cdr3_nt: TGTGCCAGCAGCCTCGCAAGCGGGTTGACTAGCGCGCAAGAGACCCAGTACTTC; cdr3_aa: CASSLASGLTSAQETQYF
j_call: TRBJ1-1; v_call: TRBV5-4; clone_size: once; d_call: -; cdr3_nt: TGTGCCAGCAGCTGGGGGGGCACTGAAGCTTTCTTT; cdr3_aa: CASSWGGTEAFF
j_call: TRBJ2-5; v_call: TRBV7-8; clone_size: -; d_call: TRBD1; cdr3_nt: TGTGCCAGCAGCTTAATGCTAGGCAGGGGGGAGACCCAGTACTTC; cdr3_aa: CASSLMLGRGETQYF
j_call: TRBJ1-5; v_call: TRBV2; clone_size: -; d_call: TRBD1; cdr3_nt: TGTGCCAGCAGTGACCGGACAGGGGGGCGGTATCAGCCCCAGCATTTT; cdr3_aa: CASSDRTGGRYQPQHF
j_call: TRBJ2-4; v_call: TRBV2; clone_size: -; d_call: -; cdr3_nt: TGTGCCAGCAGTGATGTACAGCTACTAGCCAAAAACATTCAGTACTTC; cdr3_aa: CASSDVQLLAKNIQYF